These T cell receptor beta chains were read from a single sample in a study of blood T cell repertoires in COVID-19. Measured with immunoSEQ multiplex PCR; TCRdb has only the in-frame clones, and not every one. The table shows some 94,000 clones, with 70% to 90% occurring only once. Source material: peripheral blood. Receptors originate from a woman aged 55-70 years with COVID-19, enrolled during active disease. Both conserved end residues are part of each CDR3. The D gene is left open where the match is weak. Size tells how often a clone was seen (once, few, many) or the class of an expanded clone, and some rows leave it out.

V: TRBV2
J: TRBJ2-4
D: .
size: .
CDR3: CASLEGSKNIQYF
DNA: TGTGCCAGCCTCGAGGGTTCCAAAAACATTCAGTACTTC

V: TRBV6-5
J: TRBJ2-7
D: .
size: few
CDR3: CASTQREDSYEQYF
DNA: TGTGCCAGCACCCAAAGGGAGGATTCCTACGAGCAGTACTTC

V: TRBV14
J: TRBJ2-4
D: TRBD1
size: .
CDR3: CASSTGQGPFLAKNIQYF
DNA: TGTGCCAGCAGCACGGGACAGGGCCCCTTCTTAGCCAAAAACATTCAGTACTTC

V: TRBV7-9
J: TRBJ2-7
D: .
size: .
CDR3: CASSLGTGDVEQYF
DNA: TGTGCCAGCAGCTTAGGGACGGGGGATGTTGAGCAGTACTTC

V: TRBV5-8
J: TRBJ2-3
D: TRBD2
size: .
CDR3: CASRISGGPTDTQYF
DNA: TGTGCCAGCAGGATTAGCGGGGGGCCCACAGATACGCAGTATTTT

V: TRBV7-3
J: TRBJ2-3
D: TRBD1
size: .
CDR3: CASSSGTGGTDTQYF
DNA: TGTGCCAGCAGTTCCGGGACAGGGGGGACAGATACGCAGTATTTT

V: TRBV5-1
J: TRBJ2-5
D: .
size: .
CDR3: CASSAQGRQETQYF
DNA: TGCGCCAGCAGCGCCCAGGGGAGACAAGAGACCCAGTACTTC

V: TRBV5-4
J: TRBJ2-1
D: .
size: .
CDR3: CASSVWGGGWNEQFF
DNA: TGTGCCAGCAGCGTTTGGGGCGGGGGCTGGAATGAGCAGTTCTTC

V: TRBV6-2/TRBV6-3
J: TRBJ2-7
D: .
size: .
CDR3: CASSYGAAGLSYEQYF
DNA: TGTGCCAGCAGTTACGGCGCGGCGGGCCTCTCCTACGAGCAGTACTTC

V: TRBV6-1
J: TRBJ1-5
D: .
size: .
CDR3: CASSDLSHQHF
DNA: TGTGCCAGCAGTGATCTAAGCCATCAGCATTTT

V: TRBV6-5
J: TRBJ2-5
D: .
size: .
CDR3: CASSYSPREVQETQYF
DNA: TGTGCCAGCAGTTACTCTCCCAGGGAGGTCCAAGAGACCCAGTACTTC

V: TRBV5-1
J: TRBJ1-1
D: .
size: .
CDR3: CASSTGTPNTEAFF
DNA: TGCGCCAGCAGCACCGGGACACCGAACACTGAAGCTTTCTTT

V: TRBV5-1
J: TRBJ2-2
D: TRBD2
size: once
CDR3: CASSLAGANTGELFF
DNA: TGCGCCAGCAGCCTAGCGGGGGCGAACACCGGGGAGCTGTTTTTT

V: TRBV5-1
J: TRBJ2-5
D: .
size: .
CDR3: CASSIGTTRETQYF
DNA: TGCGCCAGCAGCATCGGGACAACTAGGGAGACCCAGTACTTC

V: TRBV5-1
J: TRBJ2-7
D: TRBD1
size: few
CDR3: CASSLGGTGSYEQYF
DNA: TGCGCCAGCAGCTTGGGAGGGACAGGGAGTTACGAGCAGTACTTC

V: TRBV6-5
J: TRBJ1-2
D: TRBD1
size: .
CDR3: CASSYKDRGYGYTF
DNA: TGTGCCAGCAGTTACAAAGACAGGGGCTATGGCTACACCTTC